This entry concerns a single TCR beta chain. Its antigen is not known. This entry belongs to a study of T-cell reconstitution after alpha-beta-depleted transplantation in children. CDR3 length equals 13 residues. With 6 bases clipped from V and 11 bases from J, the junction kept 9 bases outside the gene matches. Study-level findings and limits: Where alpha-beta T cells came from about two months after transplant was reportedly several hundred expanded graft clones. Newly made T cells mostly supplied T-cell counts and diversity one year after transplant.

It was with unique molecular identifiers that the TCRbeta library was prepared. TCRdb passed the PCR reads through MiXCR, listing each CDR3 protein once. The profile shows 600,000 or so distinct CDR3 sequences, roughly 23% of them singletons. This rearrangement joins TRBV12-3 or TRBV12-4 to TRBJ1-1; TRBD1 matches at 10 bases. This sequence originates from a boy less than two years old who had a stem cell transplant for acute myeloid leukemia, so the T cells may come from the graft donor. Sequencing used PBMCs, mostly from graft donor cells, obtained 360 days after TCRalphabeta/CD19-depleted stem cell transplant. CDR3 nucleotides: TGTGCCAGCAGCCACCGGACAGGGGGGATGGCTTTCTTT. It is translated as CASSHRTGGMAFF.